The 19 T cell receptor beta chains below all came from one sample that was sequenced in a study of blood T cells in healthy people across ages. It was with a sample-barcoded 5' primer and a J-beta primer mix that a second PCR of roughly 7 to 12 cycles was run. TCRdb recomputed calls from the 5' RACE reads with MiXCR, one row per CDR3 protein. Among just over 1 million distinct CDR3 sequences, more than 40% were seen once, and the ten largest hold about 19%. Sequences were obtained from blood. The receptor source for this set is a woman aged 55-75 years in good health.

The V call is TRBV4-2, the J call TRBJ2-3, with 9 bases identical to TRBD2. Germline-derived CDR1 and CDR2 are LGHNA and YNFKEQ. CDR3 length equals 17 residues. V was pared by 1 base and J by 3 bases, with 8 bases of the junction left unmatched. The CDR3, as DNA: TGTGCCAGCAGCCAAGCAATAGCGGGAGTCAGGACAGATACGCAGTATTTT. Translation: CASSQAIAGVRTDTQYF.

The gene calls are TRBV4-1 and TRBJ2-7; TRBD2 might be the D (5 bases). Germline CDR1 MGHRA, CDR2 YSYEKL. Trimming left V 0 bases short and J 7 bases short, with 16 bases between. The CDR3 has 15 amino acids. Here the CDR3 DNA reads TGCGCCAGCAGCCAAGATCGAAATAGCGTTGATGAGCAGTACTTC. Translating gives CASSQDRNSVDEQYF.

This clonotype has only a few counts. The CDR3 nucleotides are TGTGCCAGCAGCACCAGGACAGAAGAGACCCAGTACTTC. Residues: CASSTRTEETQYF. This chain joins TRBV7-9 and TRBJ2-5, with D possibly being TRBD1 (6 bases). Germline V gene data show CDR1 as SEHNR and CDR2 as FQNEAQ (reference sequence). With 5 bases removed from V and 3 bases from J, the gap between germline ends came to 10 bases. CDR3 length: 13 amino acids.

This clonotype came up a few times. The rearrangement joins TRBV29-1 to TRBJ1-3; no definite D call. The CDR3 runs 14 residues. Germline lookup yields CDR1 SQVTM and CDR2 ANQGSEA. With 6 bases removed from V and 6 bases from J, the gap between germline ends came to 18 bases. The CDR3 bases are TGCAGCGTCGCTGATGTCATGCACCCAAACACCATATATTTT. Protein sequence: CSVADVMHPNTIYF.

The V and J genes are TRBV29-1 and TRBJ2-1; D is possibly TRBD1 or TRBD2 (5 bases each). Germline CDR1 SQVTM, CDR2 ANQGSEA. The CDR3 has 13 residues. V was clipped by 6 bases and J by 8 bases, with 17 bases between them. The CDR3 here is CSVSGRRIDEQFF. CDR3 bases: TGCAGCGTATCGGGACGCCGGATTGATGAGCAGTTCTTC.

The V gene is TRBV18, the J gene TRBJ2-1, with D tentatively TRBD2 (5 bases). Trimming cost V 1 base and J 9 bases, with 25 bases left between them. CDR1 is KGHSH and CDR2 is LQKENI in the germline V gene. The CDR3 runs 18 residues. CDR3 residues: CASSPQGSAELGRGEQFF. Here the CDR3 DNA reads TGTGCCAGCTCACCACAAGGGTCAGCGGAGTTGGGTCGTGGTGAGCAGTTCTTC.

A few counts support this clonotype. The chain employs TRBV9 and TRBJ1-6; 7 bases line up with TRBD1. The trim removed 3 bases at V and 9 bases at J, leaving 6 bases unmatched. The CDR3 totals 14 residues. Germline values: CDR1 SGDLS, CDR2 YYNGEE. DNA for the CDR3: TGTGCCAGCAGCGCTACAGGGGAGGTTTCACCCCTCCACTTT. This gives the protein CASSATGEVSPLHF.

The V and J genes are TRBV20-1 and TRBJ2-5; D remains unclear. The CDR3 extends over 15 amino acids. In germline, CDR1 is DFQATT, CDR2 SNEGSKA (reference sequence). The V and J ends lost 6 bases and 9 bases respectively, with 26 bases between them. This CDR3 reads CSASDPGGPSWAQYF. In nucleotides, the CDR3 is TGCAGTGCCTCAGATCCCGGCGGACCTTCTTGGGCCCAGTACTTC.

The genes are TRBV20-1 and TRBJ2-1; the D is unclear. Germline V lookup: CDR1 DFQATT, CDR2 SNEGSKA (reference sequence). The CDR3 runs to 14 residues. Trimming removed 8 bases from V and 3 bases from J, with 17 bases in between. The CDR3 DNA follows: TGCAGTACCAGAGCCGAAGTCAGCTACAATGAGCAGTTCTTC. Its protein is CSTRAEVSYNEQFF.

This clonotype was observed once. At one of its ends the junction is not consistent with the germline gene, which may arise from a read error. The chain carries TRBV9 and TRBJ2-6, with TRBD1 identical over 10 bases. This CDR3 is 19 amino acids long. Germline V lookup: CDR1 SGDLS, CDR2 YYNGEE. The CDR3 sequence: CASSPSGTGAYSGANVLIF. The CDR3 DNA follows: TGTGCCAGCAGCCCATCCGGGACAGGGGCCTACTCTGGGGCCAACGTCCTGATTTTC.

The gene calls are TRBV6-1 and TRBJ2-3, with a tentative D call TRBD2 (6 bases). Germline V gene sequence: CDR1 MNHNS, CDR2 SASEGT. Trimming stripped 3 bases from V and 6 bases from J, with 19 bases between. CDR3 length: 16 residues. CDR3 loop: CASSDELVLAADTQYF. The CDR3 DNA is TGTGCCAGCAGTGACGAGTTGGTACTAGCCGCGGATACGCAGTATTTT.

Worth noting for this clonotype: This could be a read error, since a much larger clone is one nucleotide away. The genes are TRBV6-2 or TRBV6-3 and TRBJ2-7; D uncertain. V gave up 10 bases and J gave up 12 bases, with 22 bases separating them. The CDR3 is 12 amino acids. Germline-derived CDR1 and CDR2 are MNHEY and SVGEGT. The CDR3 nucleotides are TGTGCCACCTCTCCCTTTCAAGAGACCCTGTACTTC. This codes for CATSPFQETLYF.

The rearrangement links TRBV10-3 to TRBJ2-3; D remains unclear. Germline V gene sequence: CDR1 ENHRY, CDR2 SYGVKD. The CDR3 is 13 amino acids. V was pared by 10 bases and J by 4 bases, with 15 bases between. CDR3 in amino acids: CATALDAADTQYF. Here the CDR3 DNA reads TGTGCCACCGCCCTGGATGCTGCAGATACGCAGTATTTT.

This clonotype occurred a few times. CDR3 sequence: CSAYAGTGGQETQYF. The DNA for the CDR3 is TGCAGTGCTTATGCCGGGACAGGCGGCCAAGAGACCCAGTACTTC. J is TRBJ2-5 and V is TRBV20-1; 8 bases line up with TRBD1. J gave up 1 base and V 5 bases, and 9 bases lay outside the gene matches. The CDR3 totals 15 residues. Looked up from germline, CDR1 is DFQATT and CDR2 is SNEGSKA (reference sequence).

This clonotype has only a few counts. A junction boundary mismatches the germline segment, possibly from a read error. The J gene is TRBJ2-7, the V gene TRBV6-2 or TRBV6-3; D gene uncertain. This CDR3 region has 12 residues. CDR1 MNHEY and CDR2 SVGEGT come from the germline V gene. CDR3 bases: TGTGCCAGCAGTGACTCGGCTTACGAGCAGTACTTC. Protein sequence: CASSDSAYEQYF.

CDR3 in amino acids: CANSPGTGRETQYF. In nucleotides, the CDR3 is TGTGCCAACAGCCCCGGGACAGGGAGGGAGACCCAGTACTTC. The rearrangement links TRBV6-5 to TRBJ2-7, with 9 bases fitting TRBD1. TRBJ2-5 matches the DNA end more closely, so the J call is doubtful. Germline CDR1 MNHEY, CDR2 SVGAGI. The CDR3 extends over 14 amino acids.

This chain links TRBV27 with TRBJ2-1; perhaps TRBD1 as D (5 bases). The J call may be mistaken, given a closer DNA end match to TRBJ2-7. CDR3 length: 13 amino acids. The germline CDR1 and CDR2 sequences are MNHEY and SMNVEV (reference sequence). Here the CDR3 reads CRTQQAGYNEQYF. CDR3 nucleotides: TGTAGAACCCAACAGGCCGGTTACAATGAGCAGTACTTC.

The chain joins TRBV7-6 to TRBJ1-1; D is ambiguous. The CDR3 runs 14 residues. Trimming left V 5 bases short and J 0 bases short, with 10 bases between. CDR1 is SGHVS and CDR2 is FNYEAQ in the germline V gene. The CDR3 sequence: CASSVEFLNTEAFF. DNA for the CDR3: TGTGCCAGCAGCGTTGAGTTTTTGAACACTGAAGCTTTCTTT.

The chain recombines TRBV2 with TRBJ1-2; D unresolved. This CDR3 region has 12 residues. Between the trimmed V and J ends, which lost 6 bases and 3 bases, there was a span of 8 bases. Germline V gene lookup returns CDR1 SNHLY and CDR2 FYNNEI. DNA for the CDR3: TGTGCCAGCAGGGCCCAACACTATGGCTACACCTTC. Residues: CASRAQHYGYTF.